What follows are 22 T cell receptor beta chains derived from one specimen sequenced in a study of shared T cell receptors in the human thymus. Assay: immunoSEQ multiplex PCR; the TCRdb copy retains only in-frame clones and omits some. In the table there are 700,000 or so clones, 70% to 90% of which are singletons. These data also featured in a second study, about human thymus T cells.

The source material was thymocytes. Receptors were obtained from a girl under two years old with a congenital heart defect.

CDR3 DNA: TGTGCCAGCAATAGCGGGTTGACTGGCACAGATACGCAGTATTTT. Its protein product is CASNSGLTGTDTQYF. J is TRBJ2-3 and V is TRBV28; 7 bases are shared with TRBD2. Germline V gene sequence: CDR1 MDHEN, CDR2 SYDVKM. This CDR3 contains 15 residues. The junction had 8 bases not matched to a gene; V was cut back by 7 bases and J by 1 base.

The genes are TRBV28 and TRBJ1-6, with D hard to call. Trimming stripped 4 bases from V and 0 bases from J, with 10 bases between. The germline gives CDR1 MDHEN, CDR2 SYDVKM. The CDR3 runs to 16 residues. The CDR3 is CASSSRTSSYNSPLHF. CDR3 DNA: TGTGCCAGCAGTTCCAGAACCAGCTCCTATAATTCACCCCTCCACTTT.

This CDR3 reads CASRVGTGGNTGELFF. CDR3 DNA sequence: TGTGCCAGTAGAGTGGGGACAGGGGGGAACACCGGGGAGCTGTTTTTT. The V call is TRBV19, the J call TRBJ2-2; 11 bases match TRBD1. V lost 6 bases to trimming and J lost 1 base; unmatched junction nucleotides: 4. The CDR3 runs 16 residues. Germline V lookup: CDR1 LNHDA, CDR2 SQIVND (reference sequence).

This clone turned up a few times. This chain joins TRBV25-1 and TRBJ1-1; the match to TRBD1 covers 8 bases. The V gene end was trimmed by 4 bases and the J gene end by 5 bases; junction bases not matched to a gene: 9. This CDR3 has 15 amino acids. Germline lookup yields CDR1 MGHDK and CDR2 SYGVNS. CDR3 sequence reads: CASSAYSGGWTEAFF. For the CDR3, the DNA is TGTGCCAGCAGTGCCTATTCAGGGGGCTGGACTGAAGCTTTCTTT.

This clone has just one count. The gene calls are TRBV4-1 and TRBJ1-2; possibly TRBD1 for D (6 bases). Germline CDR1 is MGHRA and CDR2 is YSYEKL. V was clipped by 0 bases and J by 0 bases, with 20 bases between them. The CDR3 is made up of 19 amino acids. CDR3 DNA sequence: TGCGCCAGCAGCCAAGATCGTCCAGGGGCGCCTCAGGCTAACTATGGCTACACCTTC. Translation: CASSQDRPGAPQANYGYTF.

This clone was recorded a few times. The CDR3 bases are TGTGCCAGCAGGAAAGACGTCAGGGGCGGGAACACTGAAGCTTTCTTT. This gives the protein CASRKDVRGGNTEAFF. J is TRBJ1-1 and V is TRBV25-1; weak D call: TRBD1 (6 bases). Trimming stripped 6 bases from V and 1 base from J, with 18 bases between. The CDR3 totals 16 residues. CDR1 is MGHDK and CDR2 is SYGVNS in the germline V gene.

CDR3 bases: TGCGCCAGCAGCCAAGATCGGGGAGTCTCCTACGAGCAGTACTTC. This encodes CASSQDRGVSYEQYF. V gene TRBV4-1 combines with J gene TRBJ2-7, with a possible D match to TRBD2 (5 bases). The CDR3 sequence is 15 residues long. Germline CDR1 and CDR2: MGHRA and YSYEKL. Trimming took 0 bases from V and 0 from J, leaving 9 bases between them.

The CDR3: CASSSWESYEQYF. The CDR3 nucleotides read TGTGCCAGCAGTTCCTGGGAGTCCTACGAGCAGTACTTC. V usage is TRBV27 and J usage is TRBJ2-7; possible D gene TRBD2, 5 bases. The V gene's germline CDR1 is MNHEY and CDR2 SMNVEV (reference sequence). The germline V and J ends were trimmed by 4 bases and 1 base, with 8 bases remaining between them. The CDR3 runs 13 residues.

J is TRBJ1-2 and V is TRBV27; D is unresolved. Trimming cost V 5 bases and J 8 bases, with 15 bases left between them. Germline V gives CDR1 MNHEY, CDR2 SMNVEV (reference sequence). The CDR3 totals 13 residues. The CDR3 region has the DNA TGTGCCAGCAGTCACACACTCGGAGGCGGCTACACCTTC. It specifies CASSHTLGGGYTF.

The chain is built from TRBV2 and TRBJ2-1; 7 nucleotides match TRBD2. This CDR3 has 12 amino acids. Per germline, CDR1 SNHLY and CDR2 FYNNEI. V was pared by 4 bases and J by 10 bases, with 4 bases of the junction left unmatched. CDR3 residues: CASSGVGREQFF. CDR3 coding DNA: TGTGCCAGCAGTGGGGTCGGGAGGGAGCAGTTCTTC. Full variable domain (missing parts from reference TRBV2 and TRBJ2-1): EPEVTQTPSHQVTQMGQEVILRCVPISNHLYFYWYRQILGQKVEFLVSFYNNEISEKSEIFDDQFSVERPDGSNFTLKIRSTKLEDSAMYFCASSGVGREQFFGPGTRLTVL.

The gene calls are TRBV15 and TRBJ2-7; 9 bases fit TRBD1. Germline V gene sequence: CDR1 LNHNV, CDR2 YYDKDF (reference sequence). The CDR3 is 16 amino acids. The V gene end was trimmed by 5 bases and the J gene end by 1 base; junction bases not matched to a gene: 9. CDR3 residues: CATSHRDRAFSYEQYF. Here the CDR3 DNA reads TGTGCCACCAGCCATCGGGACAGGGCTTTTTCCTACGAGCAGTACTTC.

The CDR3 DNA reads as TGTGCCAGCTCACCACCTCAGAGGGCAGGATACGAGCAGTACTTC. Its translation is CASSPPQRAGYEQYF. The chain is built from TRBV18 and TRBJ2-7, with TRBD2 as a possible D gene (5 bases). Germline CDR1 is KGHSH and CDR2 is LQKENI. V was pared by 0 bases and J by 4 bases, with 13 bases between. The CDR3 loop spans 15 amino acids. Full variable domain (remainder filled in from reference TRBV18 and TRBJ2-7): NAGVMQNPRHLVRRRGQEARLRCSPMKGHSHVYWYRQLPEEGLKFMVYLQKENIIDESGMPKERFSAEFPKEGPSILRIQQVVRGDSAAYFCASSPPQRAGYEQYFGPGTRLTVT.

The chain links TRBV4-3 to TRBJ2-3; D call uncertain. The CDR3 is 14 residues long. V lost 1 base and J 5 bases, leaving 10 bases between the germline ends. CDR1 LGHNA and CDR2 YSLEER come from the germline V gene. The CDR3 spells CASSQGVSLDTQYF. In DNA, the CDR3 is TGCGCCAGCAGCCAAGGAGTAAGTTTAGATACGCAGTATTTT.

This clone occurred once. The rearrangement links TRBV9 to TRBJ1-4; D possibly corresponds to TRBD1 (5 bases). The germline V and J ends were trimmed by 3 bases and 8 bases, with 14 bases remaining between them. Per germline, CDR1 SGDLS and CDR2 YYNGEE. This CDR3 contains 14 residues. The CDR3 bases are TGTGCCAGCAGCGGGACATTACCACCAGAAAAACTGTTTTTT. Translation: CASSGTLPPEKLFF.

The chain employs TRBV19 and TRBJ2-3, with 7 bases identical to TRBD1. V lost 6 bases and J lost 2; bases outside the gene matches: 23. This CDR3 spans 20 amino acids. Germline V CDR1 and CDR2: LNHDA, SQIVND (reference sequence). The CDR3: CASSNNTTGPGRSNTDTQYF. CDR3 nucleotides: TGTGCCAGTAGCAACAATACGACAGGGCCAGGACGGTCAAACACAGATACGCAGTATTTT.

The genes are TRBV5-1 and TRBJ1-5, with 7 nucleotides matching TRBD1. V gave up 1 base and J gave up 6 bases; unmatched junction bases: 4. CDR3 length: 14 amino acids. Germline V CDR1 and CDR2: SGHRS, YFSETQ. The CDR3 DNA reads TGCGCCAGCAGCTTGTCAGGGGGTGGTCAGCCCCAGCATTTT. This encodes CASSLSGGGQPQHF.

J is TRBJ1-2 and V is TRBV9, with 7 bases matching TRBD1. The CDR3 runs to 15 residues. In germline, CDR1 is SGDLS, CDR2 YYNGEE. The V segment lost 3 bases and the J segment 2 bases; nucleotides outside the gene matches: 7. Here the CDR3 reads CASSAETGKNYGYTF. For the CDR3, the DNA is TGTGCCAGCAGCGCGGAGACAGGGAAAAACTATGGCTACACCTTC. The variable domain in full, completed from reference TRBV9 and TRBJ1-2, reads DSGVTQTPKHLITATGQRVTLRCSPRSGDLSVYWYQQSLDQGLQFLIQYYNGEERAKGNILERFSAQQFPDLHSELNLSSLELGDSALYFCASSAETGKNYGYTFGSGTRLTVV.

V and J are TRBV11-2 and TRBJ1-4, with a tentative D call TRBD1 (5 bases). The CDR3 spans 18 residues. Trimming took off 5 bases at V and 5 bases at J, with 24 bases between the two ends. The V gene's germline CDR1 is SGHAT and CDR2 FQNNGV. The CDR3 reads CASSKTVSTENNNEKLFF. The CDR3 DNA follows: TGTGCCAGCAGCAAGACTGTCTCGACAGAAAACAACAATGAAAAACTGTTTTTT.

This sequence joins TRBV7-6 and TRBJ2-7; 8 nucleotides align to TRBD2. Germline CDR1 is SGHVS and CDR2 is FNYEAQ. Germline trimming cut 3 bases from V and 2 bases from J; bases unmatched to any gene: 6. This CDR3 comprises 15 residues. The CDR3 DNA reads TGTGCCAGCAGCTTCGTTAGCGGGACGGCCTACGAGCAGTACTTC. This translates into CASSFVSGTAYEQYF.

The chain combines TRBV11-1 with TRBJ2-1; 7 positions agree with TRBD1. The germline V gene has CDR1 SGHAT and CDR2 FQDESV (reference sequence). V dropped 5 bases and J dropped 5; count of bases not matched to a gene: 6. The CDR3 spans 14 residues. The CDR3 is CASSPSGQNNEQFF. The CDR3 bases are TGTGCCAGCAGCCCCTCGGGACAGAACAATGAGCAGTTCTTC.

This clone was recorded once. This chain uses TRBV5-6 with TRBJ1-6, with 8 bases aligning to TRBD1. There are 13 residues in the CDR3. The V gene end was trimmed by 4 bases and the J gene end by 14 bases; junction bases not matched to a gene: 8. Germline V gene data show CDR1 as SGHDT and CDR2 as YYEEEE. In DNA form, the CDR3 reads TGTGCCAGCAGCCCCTCCCAGGACAGGGCCCTCCACTTT. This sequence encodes CASSPSQDRALHF.

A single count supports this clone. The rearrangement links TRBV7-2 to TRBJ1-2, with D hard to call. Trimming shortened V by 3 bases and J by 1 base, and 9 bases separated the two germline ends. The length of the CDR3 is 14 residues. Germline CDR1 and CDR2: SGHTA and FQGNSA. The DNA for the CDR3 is TGTGCCAGCAGCTTTACCCGGTTTAACTATGGCTACACCTTC. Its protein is CASSFTRFNYGYTF.